The 7 T cell receptor beta chains presented below share a single source sample, sequenced in a study of T cells expressing NK-cell markers. Following a re-call of the 5' RACE reads, TCRdb has one entry per CDR3 protein and lacks DNA. The sample holds roughly 390,000 distinct CDR3 sequences. The specimen sequenced was blood T cells: a sorted CD56 or NKG2C T cell subset, CD4+ or CD8+ T cells, or bulk PBMC T cells (not recorded which). These TCRs come from a man aged 18-75 years in good health.

The chain carries TRBV28 and TRBJ2-2. Germline CDR1 and CDR2: MDHEN and SYDVKM. This CDR3 contains 15 residues. The CDR3 sequence is CASSSGGAFSGELFF.

V and J are TRBV28 and TRBJ2-5; TCRdb's D call of TRBD1 is untestable without DNA. From germline, CDR1 is MDHEN and CDR2 SYDVKM. The CDR3 has 14 amino acids. This CDR3 reads CASSGDRPQETQYF.

Here the CDR3 reads CASIPGLAAQETQYF. The chain links TRBV28 to TRBJ2-5; TCRdb names TRBD2, which stays unverified in the absence of DNA. Germline CDR1 and CDR2: MDHEN and SYDVKM. The CDR3 runs 15 residues.

The V and J genes are TRBV5-1 and TRBJ2-7; TCRdb's D call of TRBD2 is untestable without DNA. This CDR3 comprises 15 residues. CDR1 and CDR2 (germline): SGHRS, YFSETQ. The CDR3 sequence: CASSLGGVGIYEQYF. Based on the CDR3 plus reference TRBV5-1 and TRBJ2-7, the full variable domain is KAGVTQTPRYLIKTRGQQVTLSCSPISGHRSVSWYQQTPGQGLQFLFEYFSETQRNKGNFPGRFSGRQFSNSRSEMNVSTLELGDSALYLCASSLGGVGIYEQYFGPGTRLTVT.

The chain links TRBV5-1 to TRBJ2-3; absent DNA, TCRdb's TRBD1 call cannot be checked. The germline V gene encodes CDR1 SGHRS and CDR2 YFSETQ. The CDR3 is 14 amino acids. The chain's CDR3 is CASRGLAGADTQYF.

The genes are TRBV5-1 and TRBJ2-3; TCRdb selects TRBD1, and the lack of DNA leaves this call unchecked. This CDR3 spans 17 amino acids. In germline, CDR1 is SGHRS, CDR2 YFSETQ. CDR3 region: CASSFQTGARGTDTQYF.

The chain couples TRBV6-5 to TRBJ2-7. Germline CDR1 MNHEY, CDR2 SVGAGI. This CDR3 has 14 residues. The CDR3 sequence: CASSYSSLGSNQYF.